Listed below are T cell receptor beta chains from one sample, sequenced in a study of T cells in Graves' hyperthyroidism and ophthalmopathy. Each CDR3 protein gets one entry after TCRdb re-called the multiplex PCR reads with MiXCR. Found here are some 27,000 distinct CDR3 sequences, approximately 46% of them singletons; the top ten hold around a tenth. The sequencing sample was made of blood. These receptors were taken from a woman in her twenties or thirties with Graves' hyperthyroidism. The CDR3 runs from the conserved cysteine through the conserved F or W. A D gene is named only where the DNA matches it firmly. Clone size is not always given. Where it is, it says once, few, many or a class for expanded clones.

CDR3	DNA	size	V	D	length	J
CASSYLSGEGGETQYF	TGTGCCAGCAGCTATCTTAGCGGCGAAGGGGGAGAGACCCAGTACTTC	many	TRBV7-8	.	16	TRBJ2-5
CASSSTPGQGSGSSYEQYF	TGCGCCAGCAGCTCTACTCCGGGACAGGGGAGCGGGAGCTCCTACGAGCAGTACTTC	many	TRBV5-1	TRBD1	19	TRBJ2-7
CASRTSGNTGELFF	TGCGCCAGCAGGACTAGCGGGAACACCGGGGAGCTGTTTTTT	medium-sized	TRBV10-1	TRBD2	14	TRBJ2-2
CASSIDRGLGEAFF	TGTGCCAGCAGCATTGACAGGGGGCTTGGTGAAGCTTTCTTT	many	TRBV7-9	TRBD1	14	TRBJ1-1
CASNEVVGTAFDEQYF	TGTGCCAGCAATGAAGTAGTCGGGACGGCCTTTGACGAGCAGTACTTC	.	TRBV2	.	16	TRBJ2-7
CASSGTGEAIYF	TGTGCCAGCAGTGGGACAGGGGAGGCCATATATTTT	.	TRBV6-5	TRBD1	12	TRBJ1-3
CATSDLQGGNYGYTF	TGTGCCACCAGTGATTTGCAGGGGGGCAACTATGGCTACACCTTC	medium-sized	TRBV24-1	TRBD1	15	TRBJ1-2
CSARDPYGRRSYEQYF	TGCAGTGCTAGAGATCCGTACGGGAGACGCTCCTACGAGCAGTACTTC	many	TRBV20-1	.	16	TRBJ2-7
CAIQSEGPYEQYF	TGTGCCATTCAGTCGGAGGGCCCCTACGAGCAGTACTTC	medium-sized	TRBV10-3	.	13	TRBJ2-7
CASSIRTGFSPYTF	TGCGCCAGCAGCATAAGGACAGGGTTCTCACCCTACACCTTC	.	TRBV5-1	TRBD1	14	TRBJ1-2
CASSPVGGSYNEQFF	TGTGCCAGCAGCCCCGTAGGCGGCTCCTACAATGAGCAGTTCTTC	many	TRBV14	.	15	TRBJ2-1